This T cell receptor beta chain was identified during a study of T cell responses to AZD1222 COVID-19 vaccine. Across the whole study: Pooling was applied to second doses at about 4 or about 12 weeks. General observations from the study: The donor cohort was predominantly white British with a female majority, and clonal diversity may have been underestimated. At baseline, seropositivity was found in only 5 to 7 AZD1222 recipients.

Sequencing used immunoSEQ multiplex PCR; TCRdb keeps in-frame clones, though not all of them. The data hold under 150,000 clones, with 87% observed a single time. With V trimmed by 3 bases and J by 6 bases, 3 bases remained unmatched. There are 13 residues in the CDR3. Looked up from germline, CDR1 is MNHEY and CDR2 is SMNVEV (reference sequence). About this clone: Its antigen is undetermined.

The clonotype comes from an adult in good health. The sample here was peripheral blood, taken on day 0 of AZD1222 vaccination. The genes are TRBV27 and TRBJ2-7, with 9 bases fitting TRBD1. The DNA for the CDR3 is TGTGCCAGCAGTTTTGGGGACAGGGCCGAGCAGTACTTC. Translating it yields CASSFGDRAEQYF.